This entry lists 25 T cell receptor beta chains sequenced from one sample in a study of patients and donors after allogeneic stem cell transplantation. From the RT-PCR reads, TCRdb called clonotypes with MiXCR, one entry per CDR3 protein. The sample shows about 960,000 distinct CDR3 sequences, about 20% of them seen only once. What was sequenced was blood, either unsorted or a sorted T cell fraction (not recorded which). Every receptor here comes from a human donor who was either an allogeneic HSCT recipient or a stem cell or donor lymphocyte infusion donor (not recorded which). It is not recorded whose cells these are; they may come from a transplant donor.

The chain employs TRBV12-3 or TRBV12-4 and TRBJ2-3, with 9 nucleotides matching TRBD2. The V and J ends lost 6 bases and 2 bases, in that order; junction bases with no gene match: 6. The CDR3 loop spans 15 amino acids. The CDR3: CASRISGGPTDTQYF. DNA for the CDR3: TGTGCCAGCAGGATTAGCGGGGGACCCACAGATACGCAGTATTTT.

This clonotype occurred a few times. The rearrangement links TRBV21-1 to TRBJ2-1; the table's D call TRBD2 went unverified against the DNA. TRBV21-1 is tagged as a pseudogene. This CDR3 spans 16 amino acids. CDR3 residues: CASSKRCESTYNEQFF. The CDR3 bases are TGTGCCAGCAGCAAACGTTGCGAGTCCACCTACAATGAGCAGTTCTTC.

This sequence joins TRBV29-1 and TRBJ2-2; D possibly corresponds to TRBD1 (6 bases). Trimming removed 4 bases from V and 2 bases from J, with 11 bases in between. This CDR3 has 14 residues. Germline assignment: CDR1 SQVTM and CDR2 ANQGSEA. This CDR3 is CSVVEDSNTGELFF. Here the CDR3 DNA reads TGCAGCGTTGTTGAGGACAGTAACACCGGGGAGCTGTTTTTT.

The sample holds a few counts of this clonotype. This chain uses TRBV3-1 with TRBJ1-1; the D gene is possibly TRBD1 (5 bases). The germline V gene encodes CDR1 LGHDT and CDR2 YNNKEL (reference sequence). The CDR3 consists of 15 residues. V was trimmed by 4 bases and J by 2 bases, leaving 14 bases between them. The CDR3 DNA is TGTGCCAGCAGCCGGGGGGTCTTGGTTAACACTGAAGCTTTCTTT. Encoded protein: CASSRGVLVNTEAFF.

This clonotype appeared a few times. J is TRBJ2-2 and V is TRBV20-1; D is tentatively TRBD1 or TRBD2 (5 bases each). The CDR3 spans 14 residues. Trimming removed 5 bases at V and 1 base at J, with 11 bases between. The germline CDR1 and CDR2 sequences are DFQATT and SNEGSKA (reference sequence). CDR3 loop: CSAPGRLNTGELFF. CDR3 in DNA: TGCAGTGCTCCGGGACGGCTGAACACCGGGGAGCTGTTTTTT.

This rearrangement joins TRBV12-3 or TRBV12-4 to TRBJ2-1; TRBD2 matches 8 bases. The CDR3 spans 14 residues. With V trimmed by 6 bases and J by 6 bases, 7 bases remained unmatched. CDR3 sequence (DNA): TGTGCCAGCAGCCGTAGCGGGGCCCTCAATGAGCAGTTCTTC. Translated, it gives CASSRSGALNEQFF.

This clonotype was counted only a few times. This chain uses TRBV29-1 with TRBJ2-7; the D is unclear. The CDR3 totals 11 residues. Between the trimmed V and J ends, which lost 0 bases and 5 bases, there was a span of 5 bases. Germline CDR1 and CDR2: SQVTM and ANQGSEA. This CDR3 reads CSVEEDHEQYF. CDR3 bases: TGCAGCGTTGAAGAGGATCACGAGCAGTACTTC.

The chain carries TRBV7-3 and TRBJ2-5, with D hard to call. The CDR3 contains 15 residues. Germline CDR1 reads SGHTA; CDR2 reads FQGTGA. Trimming took off 0 bases at V and 0 bases at J, with 8 bases between the two ends. The CDR3 here is CASSLTGLYQETQYF. The CDR3 region has the DNA TGTGCCAGCAGCTTAACGGGATTGTACCAAGAGACCCAGTACTTC.

About this clonotype itself: A much bigger clone sits one base away, suggesting this may be a read error. The CDR3 does not close with the conserved phenylalanine or tryptophan, likely indicating a read error. This chain uses TRBV12-3 or TRBV12-4 with TRBJ1-2; perhaps TRBD1 as D (5 bases). The CDR3 loop spans 16 amino acids. V dropped 4 bases and J dropped 7 bases, with 22 bases sitting between them. This chain's CDR3 is CASSSRLRGERAGYTL. As DNA, the CDR3 is TGTGCCAGCAGTTCGCGTCTGCGGGGCGAGAGGGCTGGCTACACCTTA.

The V and J genes are TRBV6-2 or TRBV6-3 and TRBJ2-1; 9 bases align to TRBD2. Trimming took 6 bases from V and 7 from J; bases not matched to a gene: 10. This CDR3 contains 15 residues. The germline V gene has CDR1 MNHEY and CDR2 SVGEGT. The CDR3 nucleotides read TGTGCCAGCAGACCACCGGGACTAGCTGGTAATGAGCAGTTCTTC. Its translation: CASRPPGLAGNEQFF.

The V call is TRBV14, the J call TRBJ2-2, with TRBD1 matching over 8 bases. Germline assignment: CDR1 SGHDN and CDR2 FVKESK. The junction had 5 bases not matched to a gene; V was cut back by 8 bases and J by 6 bases. The CDR3 contains 13 residues. The CDR3 DNA follows: TGTGCCAGCGGGGGGACAGGCCCCGGGGAGCTGTTTTTT. This gives the protein CASGGTGPGELFF.

This chain links TRBV4-3 with TRBJ2-3, with a tentative D call TRBD1 (6 bases). V lost 1 base and J lost 4, with 9 bases in between. The CDR3 runs to 14 residues. Germline CDR1 is LGHNA and CDR2 is YSLEER. The CDR3 region has the DNA TGCGCCAGCAGCCAAGGCACAGGGCCAGATACGCAGTATTTT. Its protein is CASSQGTGPDTQYF.

The rearrangement uses TRBV12-3 or TRBV12-4 and TRBJ1-5, with D unclear. The CDR3 has 12 residues. Trimming pared 10 bases from V and 3 bases from J, leaving 10 bases between. CDR3 sequence: CATSLLNQPQHF. The CDR3 region has the DNA TGTGCCACCTCTCTCCTCAATCAGCCCCAGCATTTT.

V usage is TRBV11-3 and J usage is TRBJ1-3, with a tentative D call TRBD1 (6 bases). This CDR3 is built from 17 residues. The ends were cut back, 2 bases at V and 0 bases at J, with 14 bases in the middle. Germline CDR1 SGHNT, CDR2 YENEEA. The CDR3 sequence is CASSLYMGAHSGNTIYF. For the CDR3, the DNA is TGTGCCAGCAGCTTATATATGGGGGCACACTCTGGAAACACCATATATTTT.

This clonotype occurred a few times. The genes are TRBV6-6 and TRBJ2-5; 9 nucleotides align to TRBD1. The CDR3 contains 13 residues. The germline gives CDR1 MNHNY, CDR2 SVGAGI (reference sequence). Trimming removed 8 bases from V and 2 bases from J; junction bases left unmatched: 3. The CDR3: CASQGTGQETQYF. CDR3 DNA: TGTGCCAGCCAGGGGACAGGGCAAGAGACCCAGTACTTC.

This clonotype showed up just a few times. The chain recombines TRBV20-1 with TRBJ1-6; tentatively, D is TRBD1 (6 bases). Trimming stripped 6 bases from V and 7 bases from J, with 19 bases between. Germline CDR1 and CDR2: DFQATT and SNEGSKA (reference sequence). The CDR3 loop spans 15 amino acids. The CDR3 region has the DNA TGCAGTGCCACACAGGGAACCAAAGGCAATTCACCCCTCCACTTT. It codes for CSATQGTKGNSPLHF.

This clonotype has at least ten counts. The CDR3 loop is CASSLGQGDNSPLHF. Written as DNA, the CDR3 is TGTGCCAGCAGCTTAGGACAGGGTGATAATTCACCCCTCCACTTT. This chain connects TRBV7-9 to TRBJ1-6, with 7 bases lining up with TRBD1. After removal of 1 base from V and 5 bases from J, the junction contained 2 bases not matched to a gene. The CDR3 totals 15 residues. Per germline, CDR1 SEHNR and CDR2 FQNEAQ (reference sequence).

This clonotype was counted between two and nine times. The chain carries TRBV20-1 and TRBJ1-6; D ambiguous. Trimming left V 5 bases short and J 4 bases short, with 9 bases between. The CDR3 extends over 13 amino acids. CDR1 is DFQATT, CDR2 SNEGSKA, per germline (reference sequence). The chain's CDR3 is CSAYALYNSPLHF. The DNA of the CDR3 is TGCAGTGCTTATGCTCTATATAATTCACCCCTCCACTTT.

This clonotype came up a few times. The chain recombines TRBV11-2 with TRBJ2-5; perhaps TRBD1 as D (6 bases). Trimming pared 6 bases from V and 5 bases from J, leaving 22 bases between. The CDR3 is 16 residues long. CDR1 and CDR2 (germline): SGHAT, FQNNGV. The CDR3 DNA reads as TGTGCCAGCAGACAGGCCTATACAGGGCAATGGGAGACCCAGTACTTC. Translated, it gives CASRQAYTGQWETQYF.

CDR3 region: CASSPGGLAGGRSTDTQYF. The CDR3 bases are TGCGCCAGCAGCCCCGGAGGACTAGCGGGGGGGAGGAGCACAGATACGCAGTATTTT. The chain is built from TRBV5-1 and TRBJ2-3, with 15 bases matching TRBD2. CDR3 size: 19 residues. V lost 4 bases to trimming and J lost 0 bases; unmatched junction nucleotides: 9. Germline loops: CDR1 SGHRS, CDR2 YFSETQ.

This chain links TRBV7-9 with TRBJ2-3, with a tentative D call TRBD1 (7 bases). The CDR3 runs 16 residues. The ends were cut back, 2 bases at V and 3 bases at J, with 15 bases in the middle. Germline V gene data show CDR1 as SEHNR and CDR2 as FQNEAQ (reference sequence). For the CDR3, the DNA is TGTGCCAGCAGCTTATCGTCCCCAGGGGGGACAGATACGCAGTATTTT. Translation: CASSLSSPGGTDTQYF.

This clonotype was counted a few times. The chain carries TRBV5-1 and TRBJ2-7; D not certain. Trimming took 3 bases from V and 6 from J, leaving 16 bases between them. CDR3 size: 14 residues. The germline V gene has CDR1 SGHRS and CDR2 YFSETQ. This chain's CDR3 is CASSSVDPPGEQYF. The CDR3 nucleotides read TGCGCCAGCAGCTCTGTCGATCCGCCGGGCGAGCAGTACTTC.

The rearrangement links TRBV4-1 to TRBJ2-1; D remains ambiguous. This CDR3 region has 13 residues. CDR1 is MGHRA, CDR2 YSYEKL, per germline. Trimming shortened V by 2 bases and J by 5 bases, and 7 bases separated the two germline ends. This CDR3 is CASSQIENNEQFF. The CDR3 DNA sequence: TGCGCCAGCAGCCAAATAGAAAACAATGAGCAGTTCTTC.

The chain employs TRBV19 and TRBJ2-1; D perhaps matches TRBD1 (5 bases). The germline V gene has CDR1 LNHDA and CDR2 SQIVND (reference sequence). The CDR3 consists of 14 residues. V was shortened by 6 bases and J by 6 bases, with 15 bases between the two germline ends. CDR3 bases: TGTGCCAGTAGGGACACCGGAGACTCCAATGAGCAGTTCTTC. This sequence encodes CASRDTGDSNEQFF. Full variable domain (missing parts from reference TRBV19 and TRBJ2-1): DGGITQSPKYLFRKEGQNVTLSCEQNLNHDAMYWYRQDPGQGLRLIYYSQIVNDFQKGDIAEGYSVSREKKESFPLTVTSAQKNPTAFYLCASRDTGDSNEQFFGPGTRLTVL.

The chain employs TRBV20-1 and TRBJ1-2, with D possibly matching TRBD1 (6 bases). V dropped 3 bases and J dropped 1 base, with 12 bases sitting between them. Germline V gene lookup returns CDR1 DFQATT and CDR2 SNEGSKA (reference sequence). This CDR3 has 14 residues. The CDR3 bases are TGCAGTGCTAGTAATACAGGGAGTAACTATGGCTACACCTTC. Amino acid sequence: CSASNTGSNYGYTF.